Listed here are 30 T cell receptor beta chains from one sample, sequenced in a study of identical twins. From the 5' RACE reads, TCRdb called clonotypes with MiXCR, one entry per CDR3 protein. The data contain about 330,000 distinct CDR3 sequences, 9% to 15% of them singletons. This sample also appeared in a second study, on yellow fever vaccine responses in identical twins.

Sequencing was done on a sample of CD8+ T cells sorted from blood. Receptors were obtained from a woman under 30 in good health.

The chain employs TRBV6-1 and TRBJ2-3, with D possibly TRBD1 on 5 matching bases. V gave up 6 bases and J gave up 2 bases, with 12 bases separating them. The CDR3 length is 14 residues. In germline, CDR1 is MNHNS, CDR2 SASEGT. The CDR3, as DNA: TGTGCCAGCAGCCCCGACAGACACACAGATACGCAGTATTTT. It translates to CASSPDRHTDTQYF.

V usage is TRBV2 and J usage is TRBJ2-7, with D unresolved. The V gene lost 4 bases and the J gene lost 0 bases, with 13 bases spanning the gap. Per germline, CDR1 SNHLY and CDR2 FYNNEI. The CDR3 loop spans 15 amino acids. CDR3 bases: TGTGCCAGCAGTGGATACAGCCAAAACTCCTACGAGCAGTACGTC. Residues: CASSGYSQNSYEQYV.

This clonotype was counted only a few times. The chain links TRBV14 to TRBJ1-1, with D unclear. Germline loops: CDR1 SGHDN, CDR2 FVKESK. The CDR3 runs 14 residues. The V end lost 3 bases, the J end lost 3 bases, and 11 bases lay between the germline ends. The CDR3 loop is CASSQRGFYTEAFF. As DNA, the CDR3 is TGTGCCAGCAGCCAGAGAGGCTTTTACACTGAAGCTTTCTTT.

This clonotype was counted between two and nine times. The gene calls are TRBV27 and TRBJ2-6; the match to TRBD1 covers 10 bases. The CDR3 spans 17 residues. V was clipped by 7 bases and J by 0 bases; unmatched bases: 6. Germline V gene sequence: CDR1 MNHEY, CDR2 SMNVEV (reference sequence). The CDR3 loop is CASTGTGDSSGANVLTF. The CDR3 DNA reads TGTGCCAGCACCGGGACAGGGGATAGCTCTGGGGCCAACGTCCTGACTTTC.

The gene calls are TRBV24-1 and TRBJ2-1, with 11 positions matching TRBD2. V shed 4 bases and J 7 bases; nucleotides not matched to a gene: 5. Germline values: CDR1 KGHDR, CDR2 SFDVKD. The CDR3 has 15 amino acids. CDR3 in amino acids: CATSDSGLAENEQFF. The CDR3 DNA follows: TGTGCCACCAGTGACTCGGGACTAGCGGAGAATGAGCAGTTCTTC.

This clonotype was counted at least ten times. The rearrangement links TRBV6-2 or TRBV6-3 to TRBJ2-7; perhaps TRBD2 as D (6 bases). Germline CDR1 reads MNHEY; CDR2 reads SVGEGT. The CDR3 extends over 14 amino acids. V lost 2 bases and J lost 3, with 11 bases in between. In DNA form, the CDR3 reads TGTGCCAGCAGTTACCTAGAGACTAGCTACGAGCAGTACGTC. Its protein product is CASSYLETSYEQYV.

This clonotype was observed a handful of times. This chain links TRBV2 with TRBJ2-7; a weak D match, TRBD1 (6 bases). Germline CDR1 reads SNHLY; CDR2 reads FYNNEI. This CDR3 comprises 14 residues. The ends were cut back, 2 bases at V and 2 bases at J, with 10 bases in the middle. The CDR3 coding sequence is TGTGCCAGCAGTGAAAACAGGGCCACCTACGAGCAGTACGTC. Its protein is CASSENRATYEQYV.

This clonotype was counted between two and nine times. This chain links TRBV11-2 with TRBJ2-5, with a tentative D call TRBD2 (5 bases). V was pared by 2 bases and J by 3 bases, with 7 bases between. The CDR3 has 13 residues. Looked up from germline, CDR1 is SGHAT and CDR2 is FQNNGV. The CDR3 DNA follows: TGTGCCAGCAGCTTACGAGGGAAAGAGACCCAGTACTTC. Its protein is CASSLRGKETQYF.

This clonotype turned up a few times. This chain connects TRBV9 to TRBJ2-7, with D unclear. V shed 4 bases and J shed 5 bases, with 13 bases lying between them. The CDR3 is made up of 13 amino acids. Germline V gene data show CDR1 as SGDLS and CDR2 as YYNGEE. CDR3 sequence (DNA): TGTGCCAGCAGCCCCCAGGCAGGCCACGAGCAGTACTTC. It encodes CASSPQAGHEQYF.

This chain uses TRBV19 with TRBJ2-7; no firm D call. There are 13 residues in the CDR3. Between the trimmed V and J ends, which lost 0 bases and 2 bases, there was a span of 5 bases. The germline V gene encodes CDR1 LNHDA and CDR2 SQIVND (reference sequence). CDR3 protein: CASSIDSTYEQYF. In nucleotides, the CDR3 is TGTGCCAGTAGTATAGACAGCACCTACGAGCAGTACTTC.

The V call is TRBV4-1, the J call TRBJ2-5, with TRBD2 matching over 11 bases. Germline CDR1 is MGHRA and CDR2 is YSYEKL. V dropped 0 bases and J dropped 5; count of bases not matched to a gene: 5. The CDR3 consists of 16 residues. This CDR3 reads CASSQDLVAGGETQYF. The CDR3 DNA reads as TGCGCCAGCAGCCAAGATTTAGTAGCGGGAGGGGAGACCCAGTACTTC.

This clonotype was recorded a few times. The chain combines TRBV20-1 with TRBJ1-6; D gene ambiguous. The ends were cut back, 3 bases at V and 4 bases at J, with 13 bases in the middle. Per the germline V gene, CDR1 is DFQATT and CDR2 is SNEGSKA (reference sequence). The CDR3 is 15 residues long. CDR3: CSASWEGSYNSPLHF. As DNA, the CDR3 is TGCAGTGCTAGTTGGGAGGGTTCGTATAATTCACCCCTCCACTTT.

This chain links TRBV5-1 with TRBJ2-2, with 8 positions matching TRBD1. The CDR3 sequence is 16 residues long. Germline lookup yields CDR1 SGHRS and CDR2 YFSETQ. J was trimmed by 6 bases and V by 0 bases; bases with no gene match: 7. CDR3 protein: CASSLEQGVNAGELFF. The CDR3 nucleotides are TGCGCCAGCAGCTTGGAACAGGGGGTTAACGCCGGGGAGCTGTTTTTT.

This clonotype has at least ten counts. V gene TRBV12-3 or TRBV12-4 combines with J gene TRBJ1-5; perhaps TRBD1 as D (5 bases). V gave up 6 bases and J gave up 4 bases, with 7 bases separating them. The CDR3 has 12 residues. CDR3 DNA: TGTGCCAGCAGCGAGGGGAATCAGCCCCAGCATTTT. Its translation is CASSEGNQPQHF.

This rearrangement joins TRBV20-1 to TRBJ2-1; 10 positions agree with TRBD2. The CDR3 is made up of 16 amino acids. The germline CDR1 and CDR2 sequences are DFQATT and SNEGSKA (reference sequence). Trimming cost V 6 bases and J 2 bases; bases outside gene matches: 10. In nucleotides, the CDR3 is TGCAGTGCCCCCCCTCCCACTAGCGGGACCTACAATGAGCAGTTCTTC. Its translation is CSAPPPTSGTYNEQFF.

This clonotype was picked up many times. The chain joins TRBV20-1 to TRBJ2-7; 7 nucleotides agree with TRBD1. This CDR3 is built from 13 residues. The germline gives CDR1 DFQATT, CDR2 SNEGSKA (reference sequence). The V and J ends lost 3 bases and 0 bases, in that order; junction bases with no gene match: 2. As DNA, the CDR3 is TGCAGTGCTAGGGCAGGGGGCTCCTACGAGCAGTACTTC. Amino acid sequence: CSARAGGSYEQYF.

As to this clonotype: A much larger clone lies one base from this, so it may be a read error. This chain uses TRBV7-9 with TRBJ2-2; D unclear. The CDR3 consists of 13 residues. CDR1 and CDR2 (germline): SEHNR, FQNEAQ (reference sequence). Here the CDR3 DNA reads TGTGCCAGCAACTTAGCCGAAACCGGGGAGCTGTTTTTT. It codes for CASNLAETGELFF.

The V and J genes are TRBV29-1 and TRBJ1-2; 11 nucleotides agree with TRBD1. Germline V gene data show CDR1 as SQVTM and CDR2 as ANQGSEA. V shed 4 bases and J 5 bases; nucleotides not matched to a gene: 9. The CDR3 consists of 15 residues. For the CDR3, the DNA is TGCAGCGTTGTAGAGGAAGGACAGGGGGCTTATGGCTACACCTTC. It encodes CSVVEEGQGAYGYTF.

This rearrangement joins TRBV9 to TRBJ2-6, with 13 bases aligning to TRBD2. The V segment lost 3 bases and the J segment 0 bases; nucleotides outside the gene matches: 0. From germline, CDR1 is SGDLS and CDR2 YYNGEE. The CDR3 totals 17 residues. The CDR3 sequence is CASSGLAGGSGANVLTF. CDR3 DNA: TGTGCCAGCAGCGGACTAGCGGGGGGCTCTGGGGCCAACGTCCTGACTTTC.

This chain uses TRBV11-2 with TRBJ2-3; no reliable D call. The germline V gene encodes CDR1 SGHAT and CDR2 FQNNGV. This CDR3 contains 16 residues. Trimming cost V 0 bases and J 4 bases, with 14 bases left between them. CDR3 bases: TGTGCCAGCAGCTTAGACCTCGAAGCGTTCCCAGATACGCAGTATTTT. Its protein is CASSLDLEAFPDTQYF.

The chain recombines TRBV24-1 with TRBJ2-5, with 9 bases fitting TRBD1. V shed 1 base and J 2 bases; nucleotides not matched to a gene: 10. CDR1 and CDR2 (germline): KGHDR, SFDVKD. The CDR3 is 18 amino acids. CDR3 loop: CATSDFIAEDRGQETQYF. The CDR3 nucleotides read TGTGCCACCAGTGATTTCATAGCGGAGGACAGGGGACAAGAGACCCAGTACTTC.

This chain uses TRBV20-1 with TRBJ1-3, with TRBD1 matching 9 bases. The CDR3 consists of 16 residues. The V gene's germline CDR1 is DFQATT and CDR2 SNEGSKA (reference sequence). V lost 3 bases to trimming and J lost 4 bases; unmatched junction nucleotides: 10. The CDR3 nucleotides are TGCAGTGCTAGGAAACCAGACAGGGGGAGAGGAAACACCATATATTTT. It yields the protein CSARKPDRGRGNTIYF.

The CDR3 DNA sequence: TGTGCCAGCACTCAAGGCCATGAGGAGACCCAGTACTTC. It translates to CASTQGHEETQYF. The rearrangement links TRBV13 to TRBJ2-5; no clear D gene. The germline gives CDR1 PRHDT, CDR2 FYEKMQ (reference sequence). V was cut by 7 bases and J by 5 bases, with 14 bases left in between. The CDR3 loop spans 13 amino acids.

The chain combines TRBV5-5 with TRBJ2-7; no clear D gene. Germline lookup yields CDR1 SGHKS and CDR2 YYEKEE (reference sequence). Trimming removed 9 bases at V and 2 bases at J, with 21 bases between. This CDR3 has 15 residues. In nucleotides, the CDR3 is TGTGCCATGGGCCCTGGTGTTGGTCAAGCCTACGAGCAGTACGTC. It specifies CAMGPGVGQAYEQYV.

This clonotype occurred a few times. V and J are TRBV20-1 and TRBJ2-7; no definite D call. Trimming cost V 3 bases and J 2 bases, with 11 bases left between them. CDR3 length: 13 amino acids. Germline V CDR1 and CDR2: DFQATT, SNEGSKA (reference sequence). This CDR3 reads CSASSDEAYEQYF. The DNA of the CDR3 is TGCAGTGCTAGTTCCGACGAAGCCTACGAGCAGTACTTC.

This clonotype came up a few times. The chain carries TRBV6-1 and TRBJ2-7; TRBD1 agrees at 11 bases. Germline V lookup: CDR1 MNHNS, CDR2 SASEGT. J gave up 5 bases and V 7 bases, and 7 bases lay outside the gene matches. This CDR3 has 14 amino acids. The CDR3 nucleotides are TGTGCCAGCACCCCGGGGACAGGGGGAGACGAGCAGTACTTC. This encodes CASTPGTGGDEQYF.

This sequence joins TRBV10-2 and TRBJ2-7, with TRBD1 as a possible D gene (5 bases). Germline values: CDR1 WSHSY, CDR2 SAAADI. This CDR3 region has 13 residues. Trimming cost V 10 bases and J 3 bases, with 16 bases left between them. The CDR3 coding sequence is TGCGCCACACTGGGGCAGGAACACTACGAGCAGTACTTC. It codes for CATLGQEHYEQYF.

This clonotype came up many times. J is TRBJ2-7 and V is TRBV4-1; D is possibly TRBD1 (5 bases). Germline CDR1 and CDR2: MGHRA and YSYEKL. Between the trimmed V and J ends, which lost 4 bases and 5 bases, there was a span of 18 bases. This CDR3 contains 15 residues. CDR3 region: CASSPSQGPAHEQYF. As DNA, the CDR3 is TGCGCCAGCAGCCCCAGTCAGGGTCCAGCCCACGAGCAGTACTTC.

This chain joins TRBV4-2 and TRBJ2-5, with 11 bases aligning to TRBD2. The CDR3 totals 14 residues. Trimming at V came to 1 base and at J to 5 bases, leaving 0 bases not matched to a gene. Germline V lookup: CDR1 LGHNA, CDR2 YNFKEQ. Here the CDR3 DNA reads TGTGCCAGCAGCCAAGGACTAGCGGGGGAGACCCAGTACTTC. As protein: CASSQGLAGETQYF.

This clonotype was seen repeatedly, ten times or more. The rearrangement links TRBV7-2 to TRBJ2-2; D remains unclear. The germline V gene encodes CDR1 SGHTA and CDR2 FQGNSA. V was trimmed by 2 bases and J by 4 bases, leaving 2 bases between them. This CDR3 contains 12 residues. The CDR3 protein is CASSLTTGELFF. The CDR3 bases are TGTGCCAGCAGCTTAACCACCGGGGAGCTGTTTTTT. The full variable domain, in which reference TRBV7-2 and TRBJ2-2 provide the parts outside the CDR3, is GAGVSQSPSNKVTEKGKDVELRCDPISGHTALYWYRQSLGQGLEFLIYFQGNSAPDKSGLPSDRFSAERTGGSVSTLTIQRTQQEDSAVYLCASSLTTGELFFGEGSRLTVL.